One sample yielded the 28 T cell receptor beta chains listed below, sequenced in a study of control samples from healthy donors and cancer patients. TCRdb's table, derived via immunoSEQ multiplex PCR, lists solely in-frame clones and lacks some. There are tens of thousands of clones in the sample; 90% occur only once, and roughly 5.6% lies in the top ten. The specimen was PBMCs. Receptor source: a man aged 55 to 70 with colorectal cancer.

The chain carries TRBV7-8 and TRBJ2-3, with a tentative D call TRBD2 (7 bases). The germline gives CDR1 SGHVS, CDR2 FQNEAQ. Deletions cut 6 bases from V and 0 bases from J, with 16 bases between. The CDR3 is 16 residues long. The CDR3 loop reads CASRPGGGRSTDTQYF. In nucleotides, the CDR3 is TGTGCCAGCAGGCCTGGCGGGGGCCGCAGCACAGATACGCAGTATTTT.

V gene TRBV5-1 combines with J gene TRBJ1-3, with a possible D match to TRBD1 (5 bases). V lost 6 bases to trimming and J lost 2 bases, with 15 bases between them. CDR1 and CDR2 from the germline V gene are SGHRS and YFSETQ. The CDR3 extends over 15 amino acids. CDR3 DNA: TGCGCCAGCAATCCGGGGGAGGTTGCTGGAAACACCATATATTTT. Amino acids: CASNPGEVAGNTIYF.

This rearrangement joins TRBV15 to TRBJ2-7, with 7 bases fitting TRBD1. Germline loops: CDR1 LNHNV, CDR2 YYDKDF (reference sequence). V shed 2 bases, J shed 4 bases, and the junction held 5 bases outside the gene matches. The CDR3 consists of 14 residues. In nucleotides, the CDR3 is TGTGCCACCAGCAGATCGACAGGGAATTACGAGCAGTACTTC. Amino acid sequence: CATSRSTGNYEQYF.

This clone showed up just a few times. This chain links TRBV7-9 with TRBJ2-1; maybe TRBD2 (7 bases). Germline CDR1 is SEHNR and CDR2 is FQNEAQ (reference sequence). This CDR3 has 16 residues. Trimming removed 5 bases at V and 4 bases at J, with 18 bases between. The CDR3 sequence is CASSRDGGPRYNEQFF. The CDR3 nucleotides are TGTGCCAGCAGCCGGGACGGGGGGCCCCGGTACAATGAGCAGTTCTTC.

The sample holds a few counts of this clone. This sequence joins TRBV29-1 and TRBJ2-5; D uncertain. Germline V CDR1 and CDR2: SQVTM, ANQGSEA. V shed 4 bases and J shed 4 bases, with 16 bases lying between them. This CDR3 spans 14 amino acids. The CDR3 region has the DNA TGCAGCGTTGCCGTTTGGGTTCGTGGAGAGACCCAGTACTTC. It translates to CSVAVWVRGETQYF.

The chain is built from TRBV27 and TRBJ2-1; D may be TRBD1 (6 bases). Germline-derived CDR1 and CDR2 are MNHEY and SMNVEV (reference sequence). The CDR3 consists of 16 residues. V lost 4 bases, J lost 3 bases, and 16 bases lay in between. CDR3 region: CASSSLETGNYNEQFF. The CDR3 bases are TGTGCCAGCAGTTCCCTTGAGACAGGAAACTACAATGAGCAGTTCTTC.

This clone came up once. V and J are TRBV24-1 and TRBJ2-1, with D possibly being TRBD2 (5 bases). This CDR3 region has 15 residues. Trimming removed 3 bases at V and 2 bases at J, with 10 bases between. Germline-derived CDR1 and CDR2 are KGHDR and SFDVKD. The DNA of the CDR3 is TGTGCCACCAGTGATCCTAGCAGAACCTACAATGAGCAGTTCTTC. It is translated as CATSDPSRTYNEQFF.

This chain joins TRBV6-2 or TRBV6-3 and TRBJ1-5, with D possibly TRBD1 on 5 matching bases. The V gene's germline CDR1 is MNHEY and CDR2 SVGEGT. V shed 0 bases and J shed 4 bases, with 10 bases lying between them. CDR3 length: 15 amino acids. CDR3 in amino acids: CASSYSGGWNQPQHF. DNA for the CDR3: TGTGCCAGCAGTTACTCCGGGGGGTGGAATCAGCCCCAGCATTTT.

The chain is built from TRBV7-2 and TRBJ2-7; D uncertain. CDR1 is SGHTA, CDR2 FQGNSA, per germline. The V end was cut by 5 bases, the J end by 8 bases, with 10 bases between. This CDR3 has 11 amino acids. Written as DNA, the CDR3 is TGTGCCAGCAGCCTTAGTGGTCAGCAGTACTTC. Its protein product is CASSLSGQQYF.

As for this clone: Germline and junction disagree at one end, which may indicate a read error. The sample carries other DNA sequences with the same CDR3. The V gene is TRBV6-1, the J gene TRBJ1-1; D unresolved. CDR1 MNHNS and CDR2 SASEGT come from the germline V gene. This CDR3 has 13 amino acids. This CDR3 reads CASTETENTEAFF. The CDR3 nucleotides are TGTGCCAGCACTGAAACAGAGAACACTGAAGCTTTCTTT.

This clone was found a few times. V is TRBV6-5 and J is TRBJ1-5, with D uncertain. Germline values: CDR1 MNHEY, CDR2 SVGAGI. The V and J ends lost 3 bases and 0 bases respectively, with 12 bases between them. CDR3 length equals 16 residues. The CDR3 nucleotides read TGTGCCAGCAGTTATCGACCTCCCTATAGCAATCAGCCCCAGCATTTT. Translated: CASSYRPPYSNQPQHF.

This chain uses TRBV5-4 with TRBJ2-2, with D tentatively TRBD2 (5 bases). Trimming removed 6 bases from V and 1 base from J, with 13 bases in between. The CDR3 runs to 15 residues. In germline, CDR1 is SGHNT, CDR2 YYREEE (reference sequence). The CDR3 DNA reads TGTGCCAGCATCGACTGGGGAGTGAACACCGGGGAGCTGTTTTTT. Translation gives CASIDWGVNTGELFF.

The CDR3 is CASSPLGGQGAYGYTF. As DNA, the CDR3 is TGTGCCAGCTCACCACTGGGAGGACAGGGGGCGTATGGCTACACCTTC. The chain carries TRBV18 and TRBJ1-2, with 11 bases that match TRBD1. Germline V gene sequence: CDR1 KGHSH, CDR2 LQKENI. The CDR3 spans 16 residues. With 1 base clipped from V and 5 bases from J, the junction kept 6 bases outside the gene matches.

The genes are TRBV7-9 and TRBJ1-6; D unresolved. Trimming took off 7 bases at V and 0 bases at J, with 10 bases between the two ends. Germline CDR1 SEHNR, CDR2 FQNEAQ (reference sequence). The CDR3 length is 15 residues. The CDR3 bases are TGTGCCAGCACTGCGGGGAGCTCCTATAATTCACCCCTCCACTTT. Its protein product is CASTAGSSYNSPLHF.

As DNA, the CDR3 is TGTGCCAGCAGTTACGAGGGACAGGGATATTCACCCCTCCACTTT. Translation: CASSYEGQGYSPLHF. The chain couples TRBV6-5 to TRBJ1-6; 9 bases are shared with TRBD1. This CDR3 is built from 15 residues. Trimming took 2 bases from V and 8 from J; bases not matched to a gene: 4. Germline assignment: CDR1 MNHEY and CDR2 SVGAGI.

The chain has TRBV19 and TRBJ1-2, with D unclear. This CDR3 has 13 amino acids. Germline CDR1 LNHDA, CDR2 SQIVND (reference sequence). With 5 bases removed from V and 2 bases from J, the gap between germline ends came to 9 bases. CDR3 amino acids: CASSRKENYGYTF. The CDR3 DNA reads as TGTGCCAGTAGTCGGAAAGAGAACTATGGCTACACCTTC.

This clone has a handful of counts. The chain links TRBV19 to TRBJ1-2; 9 nucleotides match TRBD1. This CDR3 region has 15 residues. Germline V lookup: CDR1 LNHDA, CDR2 SQIVND (reference sequence). V gave up 7 bases and J gave up 5 bases; unmatched junction bases: 11. CDR3 protein: CASIDPIGQGYGYTF. The DNA of the CDR3 is TGTGCCAGTATTGATCCTATCGGACAGGGGTATGGCTACACCTTC.

V and J are TRBV6-6 and TRBJ2-5; either TRBD1 or TRBD2 may supply D (6 bases each). In germline, CDR1 is MNHNY, CDR2 SVGAGI (reference sequence). V lost 4 bases, J lost 2 bases, and 11 bases lay in between. The CDR3 has 14 amino acids. The CDR3 DNA follows: TGTGCCAGCAGTTGGAGGGGGGCTCAAGAGACCCAGTACTTC. Its translation is CASSWRGAQETQYF.

The chain is built from TRBV7-2 and TRBJ2-5; 9 bases are shared with TRBD2. V trimming: 8 bases; J trimming: 2 bases; junction bases outside the gene matches: 9. The CDR3 has 15 amino acids. CDR1 and CDR2 (germline): SGHTA, FQGNSA. The chain's CDR3 is CASSQRGAWQETQYF. The CDR3 nucleotides are TGTGCCAGCTCCCAGCGGGGGGCGTGGCAAGAGACCCAGTACTTC.

The V call is TRBV7-3, the J call TRBJ2-2, with a weak D call TRBD2 (7 bases). The CDR3 extends over 14 amino acids. Germline CDR1 SGHTA, CDR2 FQGTGA. V gave up 5 bases and J gave up 7 bases, with 14 bases separating them. The CDR3 is CASSPGGPSGELFF. CDR3 DNA sequence: TGTGCCAGCAGCCCCGGGGGGCCGAGCGGGGAGCTGTTTTTT.

The genes are TRBV5-5 and TRBJ1-2; 9 nucleotides line up with TRBD1. Per germline, CDR1 SGHKS and CDR2 YYEKEE (reference sequence). Unmatched junction bases numbered 3, after V lost 0 bases and J lost 0 bases. CDR3 length equals 16 residues. DNA of the CDR3: TGTGCCAGCAGCTTGGGGACAGGGGTACCTAACTATGGCTACACCTTC. Protein: CASSLGTGVPNYGYTF.

The CDR3 region is CASSEGPYNSPLHF. For the CDR3, the DNA is TGTGCCAGCAGTGAGGGACCTTATAATTCACCCCTCCACTTT. The gene calls are TRBV2 and TRBJ1-6, with D perhaps TRBD1 (5 bases). Per germline, CDR1 SNHLY and CDR2 FYNNEI. This CDR3 is built from 14 residues. Trimming stripped 3 bases from V and 4 bases from J, with 7 bases between.

The chain is built from TRBV7-2 and TRBJ2-5; 7 bases fit TRBD1. This CDR3 contains 13 residues. Trimming cost V 4 bases and J 4 bases; bases outside gene matches: 3. Germline V gives CDR1 SGHTA, CDR2 FQGNSA. The DNA of the CDR3 is TGTGCCAGCAGCTGGGGACAGCGAGAGACCCAGTACTTC. Protein product: CASSWGQRETQYF.

The V gene is TRBV5-1, the J gene TRBJ2-2; a possible D gene is TRBD2 (6 bases). The length of the CDR3 is 15 residues. Trimming shortened V by 4 bases and J by 1 base, and 11 bases separated the two germline ends. Germline loops: CDR1 SGHRS, CDR2 YFSETQ. The CDR3: CASSADYRNTGELFF. In nucleotides, the CDR3 is TGCGCCAGCAGCGCGGACTACAGGAACACCGGGGAGCTGTTTTTT.

This CDR3 reads CAWRVGSGGLELFF. In DNA form, the CDR3 reads TGTGCCTGGAGGGTCGGTAGCGGGGGGCTGGAGCTGTTTTTT. The chain carries TRBV30 and TRBJ2-2; 10 bases agree with TRBD2. V was pared by 3 bases and J by 10 bases, with 8 bases of the junction left unmatched. There are 14 residues in the CDR3. Germline V gives CDR1 GTSNPN, CDR2 SVGIG (reference sequence). Filled out from reference TRBV30 and TRBJ2-2, the complete variable domain reads SQTIHQWPATLVQPVGSPLSLECTVEGTSNPNLYWYRQAAGRGLQLLFYSVGIGQISSEVPQNLSASRPQDRQFILSSKKLLLSDSGFYLCAWRVGSGGLELFFGEGSRLTVL.

The chain uses TRBV5-4 and TRBJ1-2; no definite D call. Germline V lookup: CDR1 SGHNT, CDR2 YYREEE (reference sequence). The CDR3 runs to 14 residues. The V end lost 0 bases, the J end lost 2 bases, and 8 bases lay between the germline ends. The CDR3 loop is CASSLEPLNYGYTF. In nucleotides, the CDR3 is TGTGCCAGCAGCTTGGAGCCGTTAAACTATGGCTACACCTTC. Filled out from reference TRBV5-4 and TRBJ1-2, the complete variable domain reads ETGVTQSPTHLIKTRGQQVTLRCSSQSGHNTVSWYQQALGQGPQFIFQYYREEENGRGNFPPRFSGLQFPNYSSELNVNALELDDSALYLCASSLEPLNYGYTFGSGTRLTVV.

The rearrangement links TRBV27 to TRBJ2-2, with TRBD1 as a possible D gene (6 bases). Between the trimmed V and J ends, which lost 5 bases and 2 bases, there was a span of 12 bases. The CDR3 consists of 15 residues. Germline loops: CDR1 MNHEY, CDR2 SMNVEV (reference sequence). DNA for the CDR3: TGTGCCAGCAGTCCGCAGGACAGAAACACCGGGGAGCTGTTTTTT. It specifies CASSPQDRNTGELFF.

This chain uses TRBV6-2 or TRBV6-3 with TRBJ2-1; 7 bases map to TRBD1. Germline CDR1 reads MNHEY; CDR2 reads SVGEGT. Trimming removed 2 bases from V and 4 bases from J; junction bases left unmatched: 8. The length of the CDR3 is 16 residues. This chain's CDR3 is CASSYGRDSKYNEQFF. The CDR3 DNA reads TGTGCCAGCAGTTACGGAAGGGACAGTAAGTACAATGAGCAGTTCTTC.